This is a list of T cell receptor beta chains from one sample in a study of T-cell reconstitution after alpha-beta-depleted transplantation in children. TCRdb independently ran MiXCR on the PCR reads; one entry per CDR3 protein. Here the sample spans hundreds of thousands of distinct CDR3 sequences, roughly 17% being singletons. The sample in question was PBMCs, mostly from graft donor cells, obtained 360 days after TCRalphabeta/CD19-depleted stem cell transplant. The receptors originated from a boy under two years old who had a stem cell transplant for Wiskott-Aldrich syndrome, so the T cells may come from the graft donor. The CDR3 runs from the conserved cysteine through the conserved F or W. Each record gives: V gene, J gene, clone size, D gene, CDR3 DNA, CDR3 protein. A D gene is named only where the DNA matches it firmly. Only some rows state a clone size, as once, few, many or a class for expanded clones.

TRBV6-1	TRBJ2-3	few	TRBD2	TGTGCCAGCAGTCAGGGAGGGCCCCTAGGCCCTAGCACAGATACGCAGTATTTT	CASSQGGPLGPSTDTQYF
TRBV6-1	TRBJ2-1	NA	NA	TGTGCCAGCAGTGAAAATTTCAGGGATTTGGCTCAGTTCTTC	CASSENFRDLAQFF
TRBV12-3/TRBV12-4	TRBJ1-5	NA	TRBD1	TGTGCCAGCAGTTTAGAACCCGGGACAGGTAGCAATCAGCCCCAGCATTTT	CASSLEPGTGSNQPQHF
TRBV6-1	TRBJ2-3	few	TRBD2	TGTGCCAGCAGTATTAGCGGGAGACTGACAGATACGCAGTATTTT	CASSISGRLTDTQYF
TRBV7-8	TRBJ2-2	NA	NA	TGTGCCAGCAGCTGGCCCCACTACACCGGGGAGCTGTTTTTT	CASSWPHYTGELFF
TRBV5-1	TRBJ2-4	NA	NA	TGCGCCAGCAGCTTGGTCCGGGACTCCGCTTCCAGTAATCAGTACTTC	CASSLVRDSASSNQYF
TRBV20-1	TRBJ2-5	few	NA	TGCAGTGCTAGCCGGGACCGGGCTAGGACCCAGTACTTC	CSASRDRARTQYF
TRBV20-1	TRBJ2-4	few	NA	TGCAGTGCTAGAGATTGGAGGGACGAGAAAAACATTCAGTACTTC	CSARDWRDEKNIQYF
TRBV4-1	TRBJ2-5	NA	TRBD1	TGCGCCAGCAGCCAAGCCCCCCCCGACAGGGCTAAAGAGACCCAGTACTTC	CASSQAPPDRAKETQYF
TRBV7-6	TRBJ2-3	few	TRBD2	TGTGCCAGCAGCTTAGGATCCCCCTTAGCGGGAAGTATCACAGATACGCAGTATTTT	CASSLGSPLAGSITDTQYF
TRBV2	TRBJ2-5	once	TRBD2	TGTGCCAGCACTAGAGAGAGCGGGAGCCAAGAGACCCAGTACTTC	CASTRESGSQETQYF
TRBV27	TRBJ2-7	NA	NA	TGTGCCAGCAGTTTAATAAGGGAACCTTCCTACGAGCAGTACTTC	CASSLIREPSYEQYF
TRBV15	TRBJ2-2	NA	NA	TGTGCCACCAGCAGAAGTGTATTGGACACCGGGGAGCTGTTTTTT	CATSRSVLDTGELFF
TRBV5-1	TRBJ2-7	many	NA	TGCGCCAGCAGCTTGGGACAGGCAACCTACGAGCAGTACTTC	CASSLGQATYEQYF
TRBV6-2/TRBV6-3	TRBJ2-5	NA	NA	TGTGCCAGCAGTTACGTATGGGGGGCAGGGGAGACCCAGTACTTC	CASSYVWGAGETQYF
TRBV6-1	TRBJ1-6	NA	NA	TGTGCCAGCAGGGTAGAAGGGTCCTATAATTCACCCCTCCACTTT	CASRVEGSYNSPLHF